Listed below are T cell receptor beta chains from one sample, sequenced in a study of cytomegalovirus exposure and HLA in healthy donors. The data were produced by immunoSEQ multiplex PCR, yet TCRdb's version contains in-frame clones alone and is incomplete. The sample carries around 67,000 clones, 55% to 80% recorded once. The specimen was PBMCs. These receptor sequences come from a woman in her 30s in good health and CMV-seronegative. CDR3s include the opening cysteine and the closing phenylalanine or tryptophan. A D gene is named only where the DNA matches it firmly. Size is omitted from some rows. Given values are once, few, many or a class for expanded clones.

j_call v_call clone_size d_call cdr3_length cdr3_aa cdr3_nt
TRBJ1-5 TRBV21-1 - - 16 CASSLRDREYSQPQHF TGTGCCAGCAGCCTTCGGGACAGGGAGTATAGTCAGCCCCAGCATTTT
TRBJ2-7 TRBV5-6 few - 14 CASSFVHDRREQYF TGTGCCAGCAGCTTCGTTCACGACAGGCGCGAGCAGTACTTC
TRBJ1-1 TRBV9 few TRBD1 15 CASSPLDRENTEAFF TGTGCCAGCAGCCCCCTGGACAGGGAAAACACTGAAGCTTTCTTT
TRBJ2-4 TRBV6-5 few - 14 CASSSGGGKNIQYF TGTGCCAGCAGTTCGGGGGGCGGAAAAAACATTCAGTACTTC
TRBJ2-7 TRBV6-5 - - 13 CAIQGASSYEQYF TGTGCCATACAGGGCGCAAGCTCCTACGAGCAGTACTTC
TRBJ2-7 TRBV5-6 - - 16 CASSWGSGGGSYEQYF TGTGCCAGCAGCTGGGGGTCGGGGGGCGGTTCCTACGAGCAGTACTTC
TRBJ2-1 TRBV4-2 once TRBD2 19 CASSQDRRLAGGSDNEQFF TGTGCCAGCAGCCAAGATAGGAGACTAGCGGGGGGGTCGGACAATGAGCAGTTCTTC
TRBJ2-2 TRBV6-5 - - 13 CASSYISTGELFF TGTGCCAGCAGTTACATTAGCACCGGGGAGCTGTTTTTT
TRBJ2-2 TRBV5-1 - TRBD2 15 CASSLFAGGPGELFF TGCGCCAGCAGCTTGTTTGCGGGGGGGCCCGGGGAGCTGTTTTTT
TRBJ2-7 TRBV11-3 - TRBD1 15 CASSPMGQGSYEQYF TGTGCCAGCAGCCCTATGGGACAGGGGTCCTACGAGCAGTACTTC
TRBJ2-7 TRBV5-6 few - 13 CASSSGISYEQYF TGTGCCAGCAGCTCAGGGATCTCCTACGAGCAGTACTTC
TRBJ2-2 TRBV5-3 - - 13 CASSPVNTGELFF TGTGCCAGCAGCCCGGTTAACACCGGGGAGCTGTTTTTT
TRBJ2-7 TRBV7-2 - - 13 CASSLGPLRGQYF TGTGCCAGCAGCTTAGGTCCTCTCCGCGGGCAGTACTTC
TRBJ1-6 TRBV19 - - 12 CASGREESPLHF TGTGCCAGTGGCAGGGAGGAATCACCCCTCCACTTT
TRBJ2-3 TRBV5-1 - TRBD2 15 CASSTSGGSTDTQYF TGCGCCAGCAGTACTAGCGGGGGATCCACAGATACGCAGTATTTT
TRBJ1-1 TRBV29-1 - - 13 CSVRTGLSTEAFF TGCAGCGTTCGCACAGGGTTGAGCACTGAAGCTTTCTTT
TRBJ2-3 TRBV2 - TRBD2 16 CASSSLAGGLGDTQYF TGTGCCAGCAGTTCCCTTGCGGGGGGGCTAGGAGATACGCAGTATTTT
TRBJ1-5 TRBV2 - - 12 CASRQGNQPQHF TGTGCCAGCAGACAGGGAAATCAGCCCCAGCATTTT
TRBJ1-1 TRBV29-1 few TRBD1 12 CSAGTGLTEAFF TGCAGCGCAGGGACAGGGCTTACTGAAGCTTTCTTT
TRBJ1-5 TRBV2 - - 14 CASSERRGRQPQHF TGTGCCAGCAGTGAAAGGAGGGGTCGACAGCCCCAGCATTTT
TRBJ1-2 TRBV7-2 - - 15 CASSLDYGGNGGYTF TGTGCCAGCAGCTTAGATTATGGAGGGAATGGTGGCTACACCTTC
TRBJ1-3 TRBV7-2 - - 13 CASSLDRANTIYF TGTGCCAGCAGCTTAGACAGGGCAAACACCATATATTTT
TRBJ1-3 TRBV7-6 - - 14 CASSLDGSGNTIYF TGTGCCAGCAGCTTAGACGGCTCTGGAAACACCATATATTTT
TRBJ1-3 TRBV27 - - 14 CASSLRGSGNTIYF TGTGCCAGCAGTTTAAGAGGCTCTGGAAACACCATATATTTT
TRBJ2-2 TRBV5-1 - - 18 CASSPQLGGARNTGELFF TGCGCCAGCAGCCCCCAGCTGGGGGGGGCAAGGAACACCGGGGAGCTGTTTTTT
TRBJ1-4 TRBV30 - - 14 CAWSVLGGGEKLFF TGTGCCTGGAGTGTTCTGGGGGGAGGTGAAAAACTGTTTTTT
TRBJ2-7 TRBV19 - TRBD2 15 CASSLRGETTYEQYF TGTGCCAGTAGTCTACGGGGGGAGACAACCTACGAGCAGTACTTC
TRBJ2-5 TRBV7-7 few TRBD1 13 CASSLGQQETQYF TGTGCTAGCAGCTTGGGACAGCAAGAGACCCAGTACTTC
TRBJ2-1 TRBV7-9 - TRBD2 16 CASSSYGGAFRNEQFF TGTGCCAGCAGCTCTTACGGGGGGGCCTTTAGGAATGAGCAGTTCTTC
TRBJ1-2 TRBV28 - - 15 CASSLRADGNYGYTF TGTGCCAGCAGTTTGCGGGCAGACGGTAACTATGGCTACACCTTC
TRBJ2-7 TRBV9 - TRBD1 15 CASSEGQGISYEQYF TGTGCCAGCAGCGAGGGACAGGGAATTTCCTACGAGCAGTACTTC
TRBJ1-5 TRBV28 - - 14 CASRWTVSNQPQHF TGTGCCAGCAGATGGACAGTTTCTAATCAGCCCCAGCATTTT
TRBJ2-7 TRBV6-6 - - 14 CASSYSTGIYEQYF TGTGCCAGCAGTTACTCAACAGGGATCTACGAGCAGTACTTC
TRBJ1-5 TRBV7-2 - - 15 CASSLGGEYNQPQHF TGTGCCAGCAGCTTAGGTGGGGAGTACAATCAGCCCCAGCATTTT
TRBJ2-7 TRBV7-8 - TRBD1 10 CASSFGQVYF TGTGCCAGCAGCTTTGGACAGGTGTACTTC
TRBJ1-2 TRBV5-1 many - 14 CASSLEGRYDGYTF TGCGCCAGCAGCTTGGAGGGGAGGTATGATGGCTACACCTTC
TRBJ2-3 TRBV6-6 few TRBD2 16 CASSYGLGSHSDTQYF TGTGCCAGCAGTTACGGACTAGGTAGTCATTCAGATACGCAGTATTTT
TRBJ1-3 TRBV5-1 - - 16 CASSLSGVLSSNTIYF TGCGCCAGCAGCTTGTCGGGAGTCTTATCGTCAAACACCATATATTTT
TRBJ1-1 TRBV19 few TRBD1 15 CASSDLGQARTEAFF TGTGCCAGTAGTGACCTGGGACAGGCGCGCACTGAAGCTTTCTTT
TRBJ1-2 TRBV28 few TRBD1 14 CASSLSDRDYGYTF TGTGCCAGCAGTTTATCAGACAGGGATTATGGCTACACCTTC
TRBJ1-3 TRBV28 once TRBD1 14 CASSGTESGNTIYF TGTGCCAGCAGTGGGACAGAGTCTGGAAACACCATATATTTT
TRBJ2-1 TRBV5-5 - - 16 CASSLTTSSPYNEQFF TGTGCCAGCAGCCTTACTACAAGTTCGCCCTACAATGAGCAGTTCTTC